This T cell receptor (beta chain) is from a study of blood T cell repertoires in COVID-19. Study background: T cells, B-cell-depleted T cells, or PBMCs supplied cDNA or gDNA.

This CDR3 has 14 amino acids. Germline V CDR1 and CDR2: SGHRS, YFSETQ. Trimming left V 3 bases short and J 0 bases short, with 7 bases between. Produced via immunoSEQ multiplex PCR; TCRdb's table is partial and in-frame only. This table has about 190,000 clones, approximately 86% appearing once. This TCR was sampled from a man aged 35 to 55 with active or convalescent COVID-19. Sequencing was done on a sample of peripheral blood. J is TRBJ2-4 and V is TRBV5-1; D gene uncertain. The CDR3, as DNA: TGCGCCAGCAGCTCCTCAGGAGCCAAAAACATTCAGTACTTC. Protein product: CASSSSGAKNIQYF.